The rows below give T cell receptor beta chains drawn from one sample of a study of post-analysis software for immune sequencing data. TCRdb re-called the PCR reads with MiXCR, one entry per CDR3 protein. The sample holds hundreds of thousands of distinct CDR3 sequences, nearly 45% seen once. Material for sequencing was blood. The source of these receptors is a girl aged 10 to 17 with multiple sclerosis. The CDR3 runs from the conserved cysteine through the conserved F or W. D genes are given only for firm matches. For some rows the clone size is stated as once, few or many, or as a class when expanded; others skip it.

NA	TRBJ2-7	TRBV10-3	NA	TGTGCCATCAACACAGTGGGACTTGCCTACGAGCAGTACTTC	CAINTVGLAYEQYF
NA	TRBJ2-6	TRBV29-1	NA	TGCAGCGTTGAGTCGGGCTCTGGGGCCAACGTCCTGACTTTC	CSVESGSGANVLTF
NA	TRBJ2-7	TRBV2	NA	TGTGCCAGCAGGCGGACAGAGGCCTACGAGCAGTACTTC	CASRRTEAYEQYF
few	TRBJ2-5	TRBV7-2	TRBD2	TGTGCCAGCAGCTTATCACTAGCGGGAGGTGGTGAGACCCAGTACTTC	CASSLSLAGGGETQYF
few	TRBJ2-3	TRBV7-6	NA	TGTGCCAGCAGCTTAGGCGGTACTAGCACAGATACGCAGTATTTT	CASSLGGTSTDTQYF
few	TRBJ1-2	TRBV7-9	NA	TGTGCCAGCAGCCTAGGCGGTGGGCCCGGCTACACCTTC	CASSLGGGPGYTF
NA	TRBJ2-1	TRBV7-9	NA	TGTGCCAGCAGCTTGGGGGCAGGGGAAGACAATGAGCAGTTCTTC	CASSLGAGEDNEQFF
few	TRBJ2-5	TRBV7-2	TRBD2	TGTGCCAGCAGCTTAGAGTTCGGCGGGAGGGCGAAGACCCAGTACTTC	CASSLEFGGRAKTQYF
few	TRBJ2-4	TRBV7-2	TRBD1	TGTGCCAGCAGCGTAGGGACAGGGGTGGCCAAAAACATTCAGTACTTC	CASSVGTGVAKNIQYF
NA	TRBJ2-5	TRBV4-1	TRBD2	TGCGCCAGCAGCTACCTAGTATACGGGAGGGCAGAAGAGACCCAGTACTTC	CASSYLVYGRAEETQYF
NA	TRBJ2-3	TRBV12-3/TRBV12-4	NA	TGTGCCAGCAGTTTGCCAAACGTTTACTCAGATACGCAGTATTTT	CASSLPNVYSDTQYF
few	TRBJ2-7	TRBV5-1	TRBD1	TGCGCCAGCAGCCAAGACAGGGCCCTCGAGCAGTACTTC	CASSQDRALEQYF
few	TRBJ1-6	TRBV3-1	NA	TGTGCCAGCAGCCAAGCAGCGAATTCACCCCTCCACTTT	CASSQAANSPLHF
NA	TRBJ2-4	TRBV7-8	NA	TGTGCCAGCAGCTTAGGTTTCGCCGAAGCCAAAAACATTCAGTACTTC	CASSLGFAEAKNIQYF
few	TRBJ2-1	TRBV7-2	TRBD2	TGTGCCAGCAGCGAACTAGCGGGGCCATACAATGAGCAGTTCTTC	CASSELAGPYNEQFF
few	TRBJ1-1	TRBV29-1	TRBD1	TGCAGCGTCCAGGGGGCTAACACTGAAGCTTTCTTT	CSVQGANTEAFF
few	TRBJ2-1	TRBV11-2	TRBD2	TGTGCCAGCAGCACGGGACTAAGGTTCTACAATGAGCAGTTCTTC	CASSTGLRFYNEQFF
NA	TRBJ2-3	TRBV29-1	NA	TGCAGCGTTAATGGATTGCCGACCGGGGATACGCAGTATTTT	CSVNGLPTGDTQYF
few	TRBJ2-6	TRBV12-5	NA	TGTGCTAGTGGTTTGGTAGGTGGACAGCCTCAAGTTCAAACGACCTCTGGGGCCAACGTCCTGACTTTC	CASGLVGGQPQVQTTSGANVLTF
NA	TRBJ2-3	TRBV29-1	NA	TGCAGCGACCGGGACCTGCTCACAGATACGCAGTATTTT	CSDRDLLTDTQYF
few	TRBJ2-1	TRBV9	TRBD2	TGTGCCAGCAGCGTAGACGGGAGGTACAACAATGAGCAGTTCTTC	CASSVDGRYNNEQFF
few	TRBJ2-7	TRBV12-3/TRBV12-4	NA	TGTGCCAGCAGTTCCACGGGGGTTGGCGAGCAGTACTTC	CASSSTGVGEQYF
NA	TRBJ1-2	TRBV27	NA	TGTGCCAGCAGTCCGGGGGGGCGGAATGGCTACACCTTC	CASSPGGRNGYTF
NA	TRBJ2-2	TRBV28	TRBD1	TGTGCCAGCAGTTTACAGGACAGGGATCATTTATTCATGACCGGGGAGCTGTTTTTT	CASSLQDRDHLFMTGELFF
NA	TRBJ1-1	TRBV6-2/TRBV6-3	NA	TGTGCCAGCAGTTCCTCGCCTAACCAGGAGGCTTTCTTT	CASSSSPNQEAFF
NA	TRBJ2-6	TRBV20-1	TRBD1	TGCAGTGCTCCTACCGGGACAGGACCTATCTCTGGGGCCAACGTCCTGACTTTC	CSAPTGTGPISGANVLTF
NA	TRBJ2-2	TRBV20-1	TRBD2	TGCAGTGTTTTGACTAGCGGCGCGAACACCGGGGAGCTGTTTTTT	CSVLTSGANTGELFF
NA	TRBJ1-4	TRBV10-3	NA	TGTGCCATCAGTGAGTCAAGAGCAAGGGGAGCTGAAAAACTGTTTTTT	CAISESRARGAEKLFF
few	TRBJ1-2	TRBV29-1	NA	TGCAGCGTTCGACTTACAGGGAACTATGGCTACACCTTC	CSVRLTGNYGYTF
few	TRBJ2-5	TRBV7-6	TRBD2	TGTGCCAGCAGCTGGGAGCTAGCGGGAGGGAGAGAGACCCAGTACTTC	CASSWELAGGRETQYF
few	TRBJ2-7	TRBV20-1	NA	TGCAGTGCTAGATCGGACAATTTACGTTACGAGCAGTACTTC	CSARSDNLRYEQYF
NA	TRBJ2-7	TRBV7-9	TRBD2	TGTGCCAGCAGCCCCTGGGGACTAGTCTACGAGCAGTACTTC	CASSPWGLVYEQYF
NA	TRBJ2-3	TRBV5-4	TRBD1	TGTGCCAGCAGCCCCCGGACAGGGTTTAGCACAGATACGCAGTATTTT	CASSPRTGFSTDTQYF
few	TRBJ2-3	TRBV18	NA	TGTGCCAGCTCCCAGGGAGCGACAGATACGCAGTATTTT	CASSQGATDTQYF
once	TRBJ2-1	TRBV12-3/TRBV12-4	TRBD2	TGTGCCAGCAGTGGCGGGAGTGATAATGAGCAGTTCTTC	CASSGGSDNEQFF
once	TRBJ1-6	TRBV27	TRBD1	TGTGCCAGCAGTTCCGGCGCCGGGACAGGGGTGTCACCCCTCCACTTT	CASSSGAGTGVSPLHF
NA	TRBJ2-4	TRBV28	TRBD2	TGTGCCAGCAGTTCGCCGGGACTAGCGGGAGAAGCGAACATTCAGTACTTC	CASSSPGLAGEANIQYF
NA	TRBJ2-5	TRBV5-1	TRBD2	TGCGCCAGCAACTTAACTAGCGGGAGTGGTGAGACCCAGTACTTC	CASNLTSGSGETQYF
NA	TRBJ2-5	TRBV10-1	NA	TGCGCCAGCAGGGAGGGATACCAAGAGACCCAGTACTTC	CASREGYQETQYF
NA	TRBJ1-1	TRBV28	TRBD1	TGTGCCAGCAGTTTATCGGGCAGGGGGTCCACTGAAGCTTTCTTT	CASSLSGRGSTEAFF
NA	TRBJ2-3	TRBV5-1	TRBD2	TGCGCCAGCAGCTGGGGACTAGCGATCAAAACAGATACGCAGTATTTT	CASSWGLAIKTDTQYF
few	TRBJ1-2	TRBV15	NA	TGTGCCACCAGCACAGGAAGTCGGGACTATGGCTACACCTTC	CATSTGSRDYGYTF
NA	TRBJ1-2	TRBV29-1	NA	TGCAGCGTTGATATAAAGGGATCCTATGGCTACACCTTC	CSVDIKGSYGYTF
NA	TRBJ1-1	TRBV5-1	NA	TGCGCCAGCAGCTTGGACGGGTTGAACACTGAAGCTTTCTTT	CASSLDGLNTEAFF
NA	TRBJ2-3	TRBV27	NA	TGTGCCAGCAGTTCCCTACAGGGTGGGGATACGCAGTATTTT	CASSSLQGGDTQYF
once	TRBJ1-4	TRBV20-1	NA	TGCAGTGCTAAAGTGGGGGGTAAAGGTAAACTGTTTTTT	CSAKVGGKGKLFF
NA	TRBJ2-5	TRBV28	NA	TGTGCCAGCAGTCCCTCAGGGAAACAAGAGACCCAGTACTTC	CASSPSGKQETQYF
NA	TRBJ1-2	TRBV7-2	TRBD1	TGTGCCAGCAGCTTCGACAGGGGGGTCTATGGCTACACCTTC	CASSFDRGVYGYTF
once	TRBJ2-1	TRBV4-1	NA	TGCGCCAGCAGCCAAGATTTGTGGGGGGCGAGGAGGTACAATGAGCAGTTCTTC	CASSQDLWGARRYNEQFF
few	TRBJ1-2	TRBV12-3/TRBV12-4	NA	TGTGCCAGCAGTTTCCAGGGCTATGGCTACACCTTC	CASSFQGYGYTF
NA	TRBJ2-7	TRBV24-1	NA	TGTGCCACCAGTGATTTGGGGGTCGAGCAGTACTTC	CATSDLGVEQYF
NA	TRBJ2-5	TRBV7-2	TRBD2	TGTGCCAGCAGCTGGGAGGGGTTTCCTCGGGGGGAGACCCAGTACTTC	CASSWEGFPRGETQYF
NA	TRBJ2-1	TRBV11-1	TRBD2	TGTGCCAGCAGCCCCAGAGGGCTAGCGGGAGGTAGGGGCAATGAGCAGTTCTTC	CASSPRGLAGGRGNEQFF
few	TRBJ1-1	TRBV20-1	NA	TGCAGTGCTAGAGATCCATGGCGGTTGAACACTGAAGCTTTCTTT	CSARDPWRLNTEAFF
NA	TRBJ2-1	TRBV29-1	NA	TGCAGCGTTGGAGGCGGGAACAACTACAATGAGCAGTTCTTC	CSVGGGNNYNEQFF
NA	TRBJ1-2	TRBV5-1	TRBD1	TGCGCCAGCAGCTTGACTTCAGAGGGACAGGCCGCGGGGGGCTACACCTTC	CASSLTSEGQAAGGYTF
many	TRBJ2-3	TRBV7-9	TRBD2	TGTGCCAGCAGCTCCCTAGCGGGAGGGCCTGTCACAGATACGCAGTATTTT	CASSSLAGGPVTDTQYF